A single sample gave rise to the 32 T cell receptor beta chains below, sequenced in a study of blood T cell repertoires in COVID-19. The assay was immunoSEQ multiplex PCR, and TCRdb's table has in-frame clones only and misses some. The repertoire holds approximately 290,000 clones, with about nine tenths as singletons. Input material: peripheral blood. These receptors originate from a woman in her sixties or seventies with acute or convalescent COVID-19.

Here the CDR3 reads CAISPGTGGGTEAFF. CDR3 nucleotide sequence: TGTGCCATCAGTCCTGGGACAGGGGGCGGCACTGAAGCTTTCTTT. The gene calls are TRBV10-3 and TRBJ1-1, with 12 bases identical to TRBD1. Germline CDR1 is ENHRY and CDR2 is SYGVKD. The CDR3 loop spans 15 amino acids. V dropped 5 bases and J dropped 4; count of bases not matched to a gene: 5.

On this clone: One end of the junction does not line up with germline, which may come from a read error. The gene calls are TRBV9 and TRBJ1-2; possible D gene TRBD1, 5 bases. CDR3 size: 14 residues. CDR1 is SGDLS, CDR2 YYNGEE, per germline. The CDR3 region has the DNA TGTGCCAGCAGCGTAGGACCGGGCCCCGAGGACAACGCGTTC. Amino acids: CASSVGPGPEDNAF.

J is TRBJ2-7 and V is TRBV5-1; TRBD2 is a possible D gene (6 bases). CDR1 is SGHRS and CDR2 is YFSETQ in the germline V gene. Trimming left V 2 bases short and J 0 bases short, with 15 bases between. The CDR3 consists of 16 residues. The CDR3 spells CASSFIGTDTSYEQYF. The DNA for the CDR3 is TGCGCCAGCAGCTTCATAGGGACTGACACCTCCTACGAGCAGTACTTC. Drawing the rest from reference TRBV5-1 and TRBJ2-7, the complete variable domain is KAGVTQTPRYLIKTRGQQVTLSCSPISGHRSVSWYQQTPGQGLQFLFEYFSETQRNKGNFPGRFSGRQFSNSRSEMNVSTLELGDSALYLCASSFIGTDTSYEQYFGPGTRLTVT.

The chain combines TRBV18 with TRBJ2-3, with 8 nucleotides matching TRBD1. The CDR3 covers 15 residues. Losses at the gene ends were 4 bases for V and 0 bases for J; bases not matched to a gene: 3. The germline V gene has CDR1 KGHSH and CDR2 LQKENI. CDR3 nucleotide sequence: TGTGCCAGCTCACGGGACAGGCTAAGCACAGATACGCAGTATTTT. This sequence encodes CASSRDRLSTDTQYF. Full variable domain (missing parts from reference TRBV18 and TRBJ2-3): NAGVMQNPRHLVRRRGQEARLRCSPMKGHSHVYWYRQLPEEGLKFMVYLQKENIIDESGMPKERFSAEFPKEGPSILRIQQVVRGDSAAYFCASSRDRLSTDTQYFGPGTRLTVL.

This clone appeared once. The chain couples TRBV25-1 to TRBJ2-6; 7 bases agree with TRBD1. Trimming took 3 bases from V and 0 from J; bases not matched to a gene: 8. Germline CDR1 reads MGHDK; CDR2 reads SYGVNS. The CDR3 consists of 18 residues. CDR3 protein: CASSDDWGQSSGANVLTF. The CDR3 DNA follows: TGTGCCAGCAGTGACGACTGGGGACAGAGCTCTGGGGCCAACGTCCTGACTTTC. The complete variable domain, with remaining parts taken from reference TRBV25-1 and TRBJ2-6, reads EADIYQTPRYLVIGTGKKITLECSQTMGHDKMYWYQQDPGMELHLIHYSYGVNSTEKGDLSSESTVSRIRTEHFPLTLESARPSHTSQYLCASSDDWGQSSGANVLTFGAGSRLTVL.

The chain joins TRBV1 to TRBJ2-7; the table's D call TRBD2 went unverified against the DNA. TRBV1 is deemed a pseudogene. The CDR3 runs to 16 residues. The CDR3 DNA sequence: TGCACCAGCAGCCAGGCCCCGGTGCGGGAGAGGTACGAGCAGTACTTC. This translates into CTSSQAPVRERYEQYF.

The gene calls are TRBV6-2 or TRBV6-3 and TRBJ2-1, with a weak D call TRBD2 (6 bases). The CDR3 totals 15 residues. V lost 5 bases and J 8 bases, leaving 19 bases between the germline ends. The germline V gene has CDR1 MNHEY and CDR2 SVGEGT. The CDR3 loop reads CASSLSGPRGDEQFF. For the CDR3, the DNA is TGTGCCAGCAGTCTTAGCGGCCCCCGGGGAGATGAGCAGTTCTTC.

The rearrangement links TRBV3-1 (or the pseudogene TRBV3-2) to TRBJ2-2, with TRBD1 matching 11 bases. CDR3 length: 14 amino acids. Trimming cost V 3 bases and J 9 bases; bases outside gene matches: 3. Germline V gene sequence: CDR1 LGHDT, CDR2 YNNKEL (reference sequence). CDR3 region: CASSQGQGGRELFF. CDR3 in DNA: TGTGCCAGCAGCCAGGGACAGGGGGGTCGGGAGCTGTTTTTT.

The chain couples TRBV27 to TRBJ2-5; D ambiguous. The CDR3 runs 14 residues. Germline CDR1 reads MNHEY; CDR2 reads SMNVEV (reference sequence). V lost 0 bases to trimming and J lost 6 bases, with 11 bases between them. CDR3 sequence: CASSLSLARQTQYF. For the CDR3, the DNA is TGTGCCAGCAGTTTATCCTTAGCTAGACAGACCCAGTACTTC.

The V gene is TRBV4-1, the J gene TRBJ2-6, with D perhaps matching TRBD1 (6 bases). This CDR3 has 19 residues. Germline CDR1 reads MGHRA; CDR2 reads YSYEKL. V was cut by 0 bases and J by 4 bases, with 19 bases left in between. The CDR3 bases are TGCGCCAGCAGCCAAGATATGTTCCTGGGGGCAGCAGGGGCCAACGTCCTGACTTTC. It translates to CASSQDMFLGAAGANVLTF.

The gene calls are TRBV28 and TRBJ2-5; D might be TRBD1 (6 bases). The CDR3 is 17 amino acids. Trimming shortened V by 5 bases and J by 6 bases, and 25 bases separated the two germline ends. The germline CDR1 and CDR2 sequences are MDHEN and SYDVKM. CDR3 in amino acids: CASSPYLGAGLQKTQYF. As DNA, the CDR3 is TGTGCCAGCAGTCCTTACCTGGGGGCAGGCCTGCAGAAGACCCAGTACTTC.

CDR3 sequence reads: CASRPGPGGTEAFF. The CDR3 bases are TGTGCCAGCAGGCCTGGACCCGGGGGCACTGAAGCTTTCTTT. This chain joins TRBV7-9 and TRBJ1-1, with a tentative D call TRBD1 (5 bases). Germline V gene lookup returns CDR1 SEHNR and CDR2 FQNEAQ (reference sequence). The CDR3 sequence is 14 residues long. V lost 6 bases to trimming and J lost 4 bases, with 15 bases between them.

This chain connects TRBV5-4 to TRBJ2-2; the match to TRBD1 covers 7 bases. V lost 2 bases to trimming and J lost 4 bases; unmatched junction nucleotides: 5. This CDR3 spans 15 amino acids. Germline V gene data show CDR1 as SGHNT and CDR2 as YYREEE (reference sequence). The CDR3 is CASSFRQGGTGELFF. The CDR3 DNA reads TGTGCCAGCAGCTTTCGACAGGGCGGCACCGGGGAGCTGTTTTTT.

This clone was seen a few times. The chain recombines TRBV7-2 with TRBJ2-3, with 9 bases matching TRBD1. Germline lookup yields CDR1 SGHTA and CDR2 FQGNSA. V lost 6 bases, J lost 0 bases, and 7 bases stayed unmatched. The CDR3 length is 16 residues. CDR3: CASRRRQGGSTDTQYF. In nucleotides, the CDR3 is TGTGCCAGCAGACGACGACAGGGGGGGAGCACAGATACGCAGTATTTT.

This clone was picked up a small number of times. The genes are TRBV9 and TRBJ2-1; 7 bases align to TRBD2. J lost 6 bases, V lost 4 bases, and 10 bases had no gene match. The CDR3 length is 15 residues. In germline, CDR1 is SGDLS, CDR2 YYNGEE. This chain's CDR3 is CASSTGLVGGNEQFF. The CDR3 coding sequence is TGTGCCAGCAGCACTGGACTAGTGGGGGGCAATGAGCAGTTCTTC.

This clone has more than one count but fewer than ten. The chain employs TRBV6-4 and TRBJ2-4, with a weak D call TRBD1 (5 bases). Germline CDR1 reads MRHNA; CDR2 reads SNTAGT. The CDR3 is 15 residues long. V was clipped by 0 bases and J by 2 bases, with 8 bases between them. In DNA form, the CDR3 reads TGTGCCAGCAGTGACTCAGGGGATACCAAAAACATTCAGTACTTC. As protein: CASSDSGDTKNIQYF.

The chain links TRBV6-1 to TRBJ1-2; TRBD1 matches at 8 bases. J lost 4 bases, V lost 3 bases, and 7 bases had no gene match. The germline CDR1 and CDR2 sequences are MNHNS and SASEGT. This CDR3 spans 15 amino acids. The CDR3 coding sequence is TGTGCCAGCAGTGACGGACAGGGAGCCGGCTATGGCTACACCTTC. It is translated as CASSDGQGAGYGYTF.

The chain carries TRBV27 and TRBJ1-4; D is possibly TRBD1 (6 bases). V was trimmed by 5 bases and J by 7 bases, leaving 23 bases between them. Germline V lookup: CDR1 MNHEY, CDR2 SMNVEV (reference sequence). The CDR3 loop spans 17 amino acids. The CDR3 reads CASSDRPQGPLAEKLFF. In DNA form, the CDR3 reads TGTGCCAGCAGTGACCGGCCCCAGGGGCCCCTAGCTGAAAAACTGTTTTTT. The full variable domain, rest sourced from reference TRBV27 and TRBJ1-4, is EAQVTQNPRYLITVTGKKLTVTCSQNMNHEYMSWYRQDPGLGLRQIYYSMNVEVTDKGDVPEGYKVSRKEKRNFPLILESPSPNQTSLYFCASSDRPQGPLAEKLFFGSGTQLSVL.

V is TRBV30 and J is TRBJ1-6, with D tentatively TRBD1 (6 bases). CDR3 length equals 15 residues. V lost 4 bases and J lost 7, with 17 bases in between. Per germline, CDR1 GTSNPN and CDR2 SVGIG (reference sequence). The CDR3 reads CAWTSGGARNSPLHF. CDR3 in DNA: TGTGCCTGGACCTCGGGGGGGGCGCGCAATTCACCCCTCCACTTT.

The CDR3 here is CASSLDLQGMGGYTF. CDR3 sequence (DNA): TGCGCCAGCAGCTTGGACCTTCAGGGGATGGGTGGCTACACCTTC. The chain uses TRBV5-1 and TRBJ1-2, with D perhaps matching TRBD1 (6 bases). The CDR3 consists of 15 residues. The germline gives CDR1 SGHRS, CDR2 YFSETQ. V lost 0 bases, J lost 7 bases, and 16 bases lay in between.

The rearrangement links TRBV30 to TRBJ1-5, with 7 nucleotides matching TRBD1. The V segment lost 1 base and the J segment 6 bases; nucleotides outside the gene matches: 9. Germline loops: CDR1 GTSNPN, CDR2 SVGIG (reference sequence). This CDR3 has 15 residues. CDR3 DNA: TGTGCCTGGAGTGGACAGGGCGGGCTGGGTCAGCCCCAGCATTTT. Translation: CAWSGQGGLGQPQHF.

The CDR3 nucleotides read TGTGCCAGCAGCGGGGGGACGGGTAATCAGCCCCAGCATTTT. It codes for CASSGGTGNQPQHF. The rearrangement uses TRBV7-2 and TRBJ1-5, with D tentatively TRBD1 (5 bases). The CDR3 contains 14 residues. CDR1 is SGHTA and CDR2 is FQGNSA in the germline V gene. Trimming left V 5 bases short and J 4 bases short, with 12 bases between.

The V gene is TRBV5-1, the J gene TRBJ2-7; D perhaps matches TRBD1 (5 bases). Trimming took 0 bases from V and 11 from J, leaving 18 bases between them. CDR1 and CDR2 (germline): SGHRS, YFSETQ. This CDR3 contains 14 residues. Written as DNA, the CDR3 is TGCGCCAGCAGCTTGGGGCAGGGCCTTAATCAAGAGTACTTC. It codes for CASSLGQGLNQEYF.

The chain couples TRBV7-2 to TRBJ1-3; D is perhaps TRBD1 (6 bases). The CDR3 is 15 residues long. V gave up 1 base and J gave up 4 bases, with 11 bases separating them. CDR1 is SGHTA, CDR2 FQGNSA, per germline. As DNA, the CDR3 is TGTGCCAGCAGCTTAGGGGGGGGCGCGGGAAACACCATATATTTT. Translation gives CASSLGGGAGNTIYF.

V and J are TRBV19 and TRBJ2-7; 9 positions agree with TRBD2. Germline assignment: CDR1 LNHDA and CDR2 SQIVND (reference sequence). This CDR3 has 15 amino acids. V was pared by 1 base and J by 1 base, with 2 bases of the junction left unmatched. CDR3 amino acids: CASSIGAGGSYEQYF. CDR3 bases: TGTGCCAGTAGTATAGGAGCGGGGGGTTCCTACGAGCAGTACTTC.

The CDR3, as DNA: TGTGCCAGCAGCTTGGACTTCCGCTCTGGAAACACCATATATTTT. Protein: CASSLDFRSGNTIYF. The rearrangement links TRBV5-4 to TRBJ1-3, with D hard to call. Trimming shortened V by 0 bases and J by 0 bases, and 7 bases separated the two germline ends. Germline V CDR1 and CDR2: SGHNT, YYREEE (reference sequence). This CDR3 is 15 amino acids long.

The CDR3 spells CASSHGPGGVDQPQHF. The CDR3 DNA sequence: TGTGCCAGCAGCCATGGCCCGGGGGGGGTAGATCAGCCCCAGCATTTT. The V call is TRBV3-1 (or the pseudogene TRBV3-2), the J call TRBJ1-5, with a weak D call TRBD1 (5 bases). Germline CDR1 and CDR2: LGHDT and YNNKEL (reference sequence). The CDR3 consists of 16 residues. The germline V and J ends were trimmed by 3 bases and 5 bases, with 17 bases remaining between them.

V and J are TRBV15 and TRBJ1-5, with 12 bases lining up with TRBD1. The CDR3 runs 14 residues. After removal of 10 bases from V and 7 bases from J, the junction contained 8 bases not matched to a gene. Germline assignment: CDR1 LNHNV and CDR2 YYDKDF (reference sequence). In DNA, the CDR3 is TGTGCCAGTTCGGGACAGGGGGCGCGGCAGCCCCAGCATTTT. Protein sequence: CASSGQGARQPQHF.

The V and J genes are TRBV4-2 and TRBJ2-7; D possibly corresponds to TRBD1 (6 bases). V was trimmed by 5 bases and J by 0 bases, leaving 17 bases between them. The CDR3 spans 16 residues. Germline lookup yields CDR1 LGHNA and CDR2 YNFKEQ. The CDR3 DNA follows: TGTGCCAGCAGCTCTAACCGGGACACGAGCTCCTACGAGCAGTACTTC. This translates into CASSSNRDTSSYEQYF.

The chain recombines TRBV4-1 with TRBJ1-1; D is ambiguous. Germline V gene data show CDR1 as MGHRA and CDR2 as YSYEKL. The CDR3 has 15 residues. V gave up 0 bases and J gave up 2 bases, with 10 bases separating them. The CDR3 bases are TGCGCCAGCAGCCAAGAGGCACAGATAAACACTGAAGCTTTCTTT. Protein sequence: CASSQEAQINTEAFF.

The chain recombines TRBV5-5 with TRBJ2-1, with D possibly matching TRBD2 (7 bases). Looked up from germline, CDR1 is SGHKS and CDR2 is YYEKEE (reference sequence). CDR3 length: 15 residues. Trimming took 2 bases from V and 7 from J, leaving 16 bases between them. The CDR3 sequence: CASSLGGGASNEQFF. CDR3 nucleotide sequence: TGTGCCAGCAGCTTAGGTGGGGGGGCATCTAATGAGCAGTTCTTC.

The genes are TRBV3-1 (or the pseudogene TRBV3-2) and TRBJ2-7; 7 nucleotides line up with TRBD1. The CDR3 sequence is 16 residues long. The germline V gene has CDR1 LGHDT and CDR2 YNNKEL (reference sequence). J gave up 0 bases and V 2 bases, and 7 bases lay outside the gene matches. The CDR3 nucleotides are TGTGCCAGCAGCCAAATGACAGGGCCCAGCTCCTACGAGCAGTACTTC. Translated, it gives CASSQMTGPSSYEQYF.